The 26 T cell receptor beta chains listed next were all sequenced from one sample in a study of Tregs in tolerant kidney transplant recipients. Only in-frame clones appear in the TCRdb table, and some are missing; sequencing was by immunoSEQ multiplex PCR. The sample lists 90,000 to 130,000 clones, around 91% occurring once. Material: CD4+ T cells from blood, obtained before the transplant. Receptors originate from a human donor who received a combined kidney and bone marrow transplant.

V and J are TRBV5-1 and TRBJ2-1; 9 bases agree with TRBD1. The germline V gene encodes CDR1 SGHRS and CDR2 YFSETQ. Trimming at V came to 2 bases and at J to 3 bases, leaving 6 bases not matched to a gene. The CDR3 extends over 16 amino acids. The CDR3 DNA reads TGCGCCAGCAGCTTTGTCCGGGACAGGGACTACAATGAGCAGTTCTTC. It specifies CASSFVRDRDYNEQFF.

This clone showed up just a few times. The CDR3: CASSPGQGVFRYTF. The CDR3 region has the DNA TGTGCCAGTAGCCCGGGACAGGGGGTCTTTCGCTACACCTTC. The rearrangement links TRBV19 to TRBJ1-2, with 11 bases that match TRBD1. This CDR3 region has 14 residues. The V segment lost 6 bases and the J segment 9 bases; nucleotides outside the gene matches: 9. CDR1 is LNHDA and CDR2 is SQIVND in the germline V gene (reference sequence).

This chain uses TRBV5-6 with TRBJ2-3; 10 bases are a match to TRBD2. This CDR3 has 15 residues. Germline V lookup: CDR1 SGHDT, CDR2 YYEEEE. J lost 8 bases, V lost 4 bases, and 10 bases had no gene match. As DNA, the CDR3 is TGTGCCAGCAGCGGGAAACTAGCGGGGAAGCTTACGCAGTATTTT. As protein: CASSGKLAGKLTQYF.

As to this clone: Different DNA sequences within this sample yield the same CDR3. The chain uses TRBV5-1 and TRBJ2-3; D uncertain. The germline V gene has CDR1 SGHRS and CDR2 YFSETQ. This CDR3 contains 16 residues. The V end lost 0 bases, the J end lost 0 bases, and 11 bases lay between the germline ends. The CDR3 region has the DNA TGCGCCAGCAGCTTGGTACCCGGTTCTAGCACAGATACGCAGTATTTT. As protein: CASSLVPGSSTDTQYF.

The J gene is TRBJ2-7, the V gene TRBV4-3; unclear D gene. V was trimmed by 0 bases and J by 1 base, leaving 7 bases between them. The CDR3 has 14 amino acids. Germline lookup yields CDR1 LGHNA and CDR2 YSLEER. CDR3 region: CASSQDIRSYEQYF. DNA of the CDR3: TGCGCCAGCAGCCAAGATATTAGATCCTACGAGCAGTACTTC.

J is TRBJ2-3 and V is TRBV6-1; 9 nucleotides align to TRBD2. V gave up 6 bases and J gave up 7 bases; unmatched junction bases: 11. This CDR3 has 15 residues. Germline V CDR1 and CDR2: MNHNS, SASEGT. Written as DNA, the CDR3 is TGTGCCAGCAGCCTAAGCGGGGGGTCCGGATATACGCAGTATTTT. Residues: CASSLSGGSGYTQYF.

This chain joins TRBV6-5 and TRBJ2-1; the D is unclear. V dropped 7 bases and J dropped 8 bases, with 9 bases sitting between them. Germline V gene data show CDR1 as MNHEY and CDR2 as SVGAGI. There are 11 residues in the CDR3. In DNA, the CDR3 is TGTGCCAGCACCCACAACGATGAGCAGTTCTTC. Translating gives CASTHNDEQFF.

This clone was recorded once. This chain links TRBV19 with TRBJ2-7, with 11 positions matching TRBD1. The junction had 14 bases not matched to a gene; V was cut back by 10 bases and J by 6 bases. This CDR3 comprises 15 residues. The germline V gene has CDR1 LNHDA and CDR2 SQIVND (reference sequence). The CDR3 bases are TGTGCCACTAGCATAGCGGGGACAGGGGGGTTCGAGCAGTACTTC. Amino acids: CATSIAGTGGFEQYF.

The chain has TRBV19 and TRBJ2-7; the match to TRBD2 covers 7 bases. This CDR3 is built from 13 residues. Germline CDR1 LNHDA, CDR2 SQIVND (reference sequence). Unmatched junction bases numbered 8, after V lost 6 bases and J lost 6 bases. CDR3 residues: CASSGTIGSEQYF. DNA of the CDR3: TGTGCCAGTAGCGGGACTATTGGGAGCGAGCAGTACTTC. The whole variable domain, filled in from reference TRBV19 and TRBJ2-7, reads DGGITQSPKYLFRKEGQNVTLSCEQNLNHDAMYWYRQDPGQGLRLIYYSQIVNDFQKGDIAEGYSVSREKKESFPLTVTSAQKNPTAFYLCASSGTIGSEQYFGPGTRLTVT.

This chain uses TRBV6-5 with TRBJ2-3; 7 bases are shared with TRBD1. The germline V gene has CDR1 MNHEY and CDR2 SVGAGI. V dropped 6 bases and J dropped 0; count of bases not matched to a gene: 6. This CDR3 is built from 15 residues. CDR3 sequence: CASRRQGTSTDTQYF. The CDR3 nucleotides are TGTGCCAGCAGAAGACAGGGAACTAGCACAGATACGCAGTATTTT.

The chain recombines TRBV27 with TRBJ2-7, with a tentative D call TRBD1 (5 bases). CDR1 and CDR2 from the germline V gene are MNHEY and SMNVEV (reference sequence). This CDR3 region has 13 residues. Between the trimmed V and J ends, which lost 8 bases and 0 bases, there was a span of 11 bases. This CDR3 is CASAAGNSYEQYF. CDR3 sequence (DNA): TGTGCCAGCGCGGCAGGGAACTCCTACGAGCAGTACTTC.

The chain employs TRBV7-2 and TRBJ1-5; D call uncertain. The CDR3 is made up of 13 amino acids. Germline CDR1 is SGHTA and CDR2 is FQGNSA. V was trimmed by 3 bases and J by 0 bases, leaving 3 bases between them. This CDR3 reads CASSFYSNQPQHF. CDR3 nucleotide sequence: TGTGCCAGCAGCTTTTATAGCAATCAGCCCCAGCATTTT.

The genes are TRBV25-1 and TRBJ2-1; D is unresolved. The CDR3 is 12 residues long. V was trimmed by 6 bases and J by 0 bases, leaving 3 bases between them. In germline, CDR1 is MGHDK, CDR2 SYGVNS. The CDR3 loop reads CASRSSYNEQFF. In DNA form, the CDR3 reads TGTGCCAGCAGGAGCTCCTACAATGAGCAGTTCTTC.

This sequence joins TRBV6-5 and TRBJ2-7, with D tentatively TRBD1 (6 bases). V lost 6 bases, J lost 0 bases, and 6 bases lay in between. In germline, CDR1 is MNHEY, CDR2 SVGAGI. This CDR3 spans 12 amino acids. As DNA, the CDR3 is TGTGCCAGCAGGGACAGCTCCTACGAGCAGTACTTC. Protein: CASRDSSYEQYF.

This clone occurred once. The chain combines TRBV29-1 with TRBJ2-3; D might be TRBD2 (6 bases). The CDR3 has 11 amino acids. V was cut by 4 bases and J by 5 bases, with 7 bases left in between. In germline, CDR1 is SQVTM, CDR2 ANQGSEA. CDR3 nucleotides: TGCAGCGTTGGGGGGGTAGATACGCAGTATTTT. Residues: CSVGGVDTQYF.

The chain couples TRBV4-2 to TRBJ1-2, with 7 bases fitting TRBD1. The CDR3 consists of 15 residues. The V gene's germline CDR1 is LGHNA and CDR2 YNFKEQ. J was trimmed by 7 bases and V by 1 base; bases with no gene match: 9. The CDR3 bases are TGTGCCAGCAGCCAAGTAGGGACAGAGGGGGGTGGCTACACCTTC. Protein product: CASSQVGTEGGGYTF.

The chain has TRBV9 and TRBJ2-3; TRBD1 matches 8 bases. Per the germline V gene, CDR1 is SGDLS and CDR2 is YYNGEE. After removal of 6 bases from V and 6 bases from J, the junction contained 12 bases not matched to a gene. CDR3 length: 15 residues. CDR3: CASKPWDRSSDTQYF. CDR3 nucleotides: TGTGCCAGCAAACCCTGGGACAGGAGTTCGGATACGCAGTATTTT.

The rearrangement links TRBV2 to TRBJ2-1; 7 bases align to TRBD2. Germline V lookup: CDR1 SNHLY, CDR2 FYNNEI. Losses at the gene ends were 7 bases for V and 7 bases for J; bases not matched to a gene: 7. The CDR3 loop spans 13 amino acids. CDR3: CASMRGGRNEQFF. The CDR3 DNA reads as TGTGCCAGCATGAGGGGAGGGAGAAATGAGCAGTTCTTC.

The V call is TRBV6-5, the J call TRBJ2-7, with 11 bases aligning to TRBD1. CDR3 length: 14 amino acids. J lost 3 bases, V lost 7 bases, and 5 bases had no gene match. CDR1 and CDR2 (germline): MNHEY, SVGAGI. In nucleotides, the CDR3 is TGTGCCAGCATGCTTGGGACAGGGGGCTACGAGCAGTACTTC. As protein: CASMLGTGGYEQYF.

The gene calls are TRBV5-4 and TRBJ2-2, with D maybe TRBD1 (6 bases). Germline CDR1 SGHNT, CDR2 YYREEE (reference sequence). V was clipped by 2 bases and J by 1 base, with 9 bases between them. The CDR3 has 15 amino acids. CDR3 in DNA: TGTGCCAGCAGCTTTTTACAGGGGAACACCGGGGAGCTGTTTTTT. Its protein is CASSFLQGNTGELFF.

The CDR3 DNA is TGTGCCAGCAGCCAGGTTGGCTTTAACACCGGGGAGCTGTTTTTT. This gives the protein CASSQVGFNTGELFF. V and J are TRBV6-5 and TRBJ2-2, with unresolved D. CDR3 length: 15 amino acids. The V end lost 6 bases, the J end lost 2 bases, and 13 bases lay between the germline ends. The germline gives CDR1 MNHEY, CDR2 SVGAGI.

The gene calls are TRBV28 and TRBJ1-4; 9 bases are a match to TRBD1. The V gene end was trimmed by 6 bases and the J gene end by 6 bases; junction bases not matched to a gene: 2. Germline V gene lookup returns CDR1 MDHEN and CDR2 SYDVKM. This CDR3 spans 13 amino acids. The CDR3 DNA reads as TGTGCCAGCAGCTGGGACAGGGATGAAAAACTGTTTTTT. Residues: CASSWDRDEKLFF.

V usage is TRBV4-1 and J usage is TRBJ2-2; tentatively, D is TRBD2 (5 bases). V was clipped by 0 bases and J by 6 bases, with 14 bases between them. Germline CDR1 MGHRA, CDR2 YSYEKL. CDR3 length: 16 residues. CDR3 sequence (DNA): TGCGCCAGCAGCCAAGATATTAGTGGGCGGGCCGGGGAGCTGTTTTTT. Amino acid sequence: CASSQDISGRAGELFF.

The chain joins TRBV7-2 to TRBJ2-1, with D hard to call. This CDR3 is 13 amino acids long. V lost 0 bases and J lost 6, with 6 bases in between. Germline loops: CDR1 SGHTA, CDR2 FQGNSA. CDR3 DNA: TGTGCCAGCAGCTTAGCTGGCGGCAATGAGCAGTTCTTC. Its protein is CASSLAGGNEQFF.

This clone was seen once. The chain employs TRBV7-2 and TRBJ2-3, with 13 bases matching TRBD2. The V and J ends lost 4 bases and 5 bases, in that order; junction bases with no gene match: 3. The CDR3 runs 15 residues. CDR1 is SGHTA and CDR2 is FQGNSA in the germline V gene. The CDR3, as DNA: TGTGCCAGCAGCTCCGGGACTAGCGGGGTAGATACGCAGTATTTT. This encodes CASSSGTSGVDTQYF.

This clone appeared once. CDR3 DNA: TGTGCCAGCAGCTTAACTCCGAACTCTGGAAACACCATATATTTT. It is translated as CASSLTPNSGNTIYF. V and J are TRBV7-2 and TRBJ1-3, with D unresolved. Germline V lookup: CDR1 SGHTA, CDR2 FQGNSA. V shed 2 bases and J shed 0 bases, with 8 bases lying between them. The CDR3 contains 15 residues.